This record concerns one T cell receptor (beta chain) sequence. These data are taken from a study of Ad26.COV2.S vaccination and SARS-CoV-2 variants. The treatment: roughly 19 received Ad26.COV2.S at low or high dose, single or two shots; several received placebo; per-sample allocation not given. Material that was analyzed had been drawn on day 63 after the first vaccine or placebo injection. Here immunoSEQ multiplex PCR was the method, and the copy in TCRdb shows in-frame clones only, minus some. The sample lists hundreds of thousands of clones, about 91% occurring once. The sequenced sample was peripheral blood, obtained in a trial of Ad26.COV2.S vaccine versus placebo. This sequence originates from a person between 18 and 65 years old who received the Ad26.COV2.S COVID-19 vaccine or a placebo.

CDR3 sequence reads: CASSRQGGYPLSYEQYF. The CDR3 region has the DNA TGCGCCAGCAGCCGACAGGGGGGTTACCCTCTCTCCTACGAGCAGTACTTC. The chain links TRBV5-1 to TRBJ2-7; 9 bases fit TRBD1. There are 17 residues in the CDR3. Germline V CDR1 and CDR2: SGHRS, YFSETQ. Trimming took 4 bases from V and 0 from J; bases not matched to a gene: 11.